These T cell receptor beta chains were read from a single sample in a study of OX40 agonist ivuxolimab in advanced cancers. The protocol was immunoSEQ multiplex PCR, while the TCRdb copy is restricted to in-frame clones and leaves out a portion. The sample has roughly 80,000 clones, around nine tenths seen once. This material consisted of CD4+ or CD8+ T cells sorted from blood, taken in a trial of the OX40 agonist ivuxolimab. The source of these receptors is an adult with an advanced solid tumor such as melanoma, head and neck, liver or kidney cancer. Each CDR3 is given with its conserved first and last residue. D genes are given only for firm matches. Some rows mark clone size as missing; the rest say once, few, many or name a class of expanded clone.

D gene,clone size,J gene,V gene,CDR3 DNA,CDR3 protein
TRBD1,once,TRBJ1-2,TRBV5-1,TGCGCCAGCAGCTTGGCCTCCGGGACAGGGGTTAACTATGGCTACACCTTC,CASSLASGTGVNYGYTF
-,-,TRBJ2-3,TRBV11-1,TGTGCCAGCAGCTACTCGGGACGGATTAGCACAGATACGCAGTATTTT,CASSYSGRISTDTQYF
TRBD1,-,TRBJ2-5,TRBV19,TGTGCCAGTAGTCTCCGGACAGGGGAGGCGACCCAGTACTTC,CASSLRTGEATQYF
TRBD1,-,TRBJ1-4,TRBV9,TGTGCCAGCAGCGGGGGGACAGCCTCTAATGAAAAACTGTTTTTT,CASSGGTASNEKLFF
TRBD2,-,TRBJ2-1,TRBV5-4,TGTGCCAGCAGCTTGAGAACTAGCGGGATACCCCATGAGCAGTTCTTC,CASSLRTSGIPHEQFF
TRBD1,-,TRBJ2-5,TRBV4-3,TGCGCCAGCAGCCAAGTGGGGACAGGGGGAGGTGAGACCCAGTACTTC,CASSQVGTGGGETQYF
TRBD2,-,TRBJ2-3,TRBV11-2,TGTGCCAGCAGCTTAAGAGGTAGCGGGACGGCAGATACGCAGTATTTT,CASSLRGSGTADTQYF
-,-,TRBJ1-5,TRBV23-1,TGCGCCAGCAGTCAATCGCAGGGTAGCAATCAGCCCCAGCATTTT,CASSQSQGSNQPQHF
-,-,TRBJ1-2,TRBV27,TGTGCCAGCAGTTCGGGGAGGACGGGGAGTGCCTACACCTTC,CASSSGRTGSAYTF
-,-,TRBJ2-2,TRBV7-6,TGTGCCAGCAGCTTAGGGGGGAAGCTGTTTTTT,CASSLGGKLFF
TRBD2,-,TRBJ2-5,TRBV6-6,TGTGCCAGCAGTTACGGGCTAGCGGGAGAGACCCAGTACTTC,CASSYGLAGETQYF
TRBD2,-,TRBJ2-1,TRBV29-1,TGCAGCGGGGGGCGGGGGGGCAATGAGCAGTTCTTC,CSGGRGGNEQFF
-,few,TRBJ1-5,TRBV28,TGTGCCAGCGACCTGATGAATCAGCCCCAGCATTTT,CASDLMNQPQHF
-,-,TRBJ2-3,TRBV10-2,TGCGCCAGCAGTGAGGAAGTAGGTACGCAGTATTTT,CASSEEVGTQYF
TRBD1,once,TRBJ1-4,TRBV28,TGTGCCAGCAGATCGACAGGGACTAATGAAAAACTGTTTTTT,CASRSTGTNEKLFF
TRBD2,once,TRBJ2-7,TRBV30,TGTGCCTTCAGGGGCCTAGCGGGAGTATCCTACGAGCAGTACTTC,CAFRGLAGVSYEQYF
-,-,TRBJ1-1,TRBV6-5,TGTGCCAGCAGCTATAGCGGAGGACGGTATCATGAAGCTTTCTTT,CASSYSGGRYHEAFF
-,few,TRBJ2-5,TRBV25-1,TGTGCCACCCGAGGGGGGGCAATAGGAGAGACCCAGTACTTC,CATRGGAIGETQYF
-,-,TRBJ2-6,TRBV6-5,TGTGCCAGCAGTAGACGGGGCCTCAACGTCCTGACTTTC,CASSRRGLNVLTF
-,-,TRBJ1-5,TRBV7-2,TGTGCCAGCAGCTTAATGCCATCTAATCAGCCCCAGCATTTT,CASSLMPSNQPQHF
-,-,TRBJ1-1,TRBV11-3,TGTGCCAGCAGCTTAACCTGGACGGGCATGAACACTGAAGCTTTCTTT,CASSLTWTGMNTEAFF
TRBD2,-,TRBJ2-3,TRBV29-1,TGCAGCGGGGAATCGACTAGCGGGACCGATACGCAGTATTTT,CSGESTSGTDTQYF
-,-,TRBJ2-7,TRBV23-1,TGCGCCAGCAGTCAATCTAGGAACGGGACCCGCCCCTACGAGCAGTACTTC,CASSQSRNGTRPYEQYF
-,-,TRBJ2-5,TRBV7-2,TGTGCCAGCAGCTTCGGGACCCAAGAGACCCAGTACTTC,CASSFGTQETQYF
TRBD2,-,TRBJ2-2,TRBV7-3,TGTGCCACAAAACCAACCGGGACTAGCGGGAATGCCGGGGAGCTGTTTTTT,CATKPTGTSGNAGELFF
-,-,TRBJ1-1,TRBV6-1,TGTGCCAGCAGTACTCACCCTATCACGAACACTGAAGCTTTCTTT,CASSTHPITNTEAFF
-,-,TRBJ2-5,TRBV2,TGTGCCAGCAGAGAAGTGAAGGGAGAGACCCAGTACTTC,CASREVKGETQYF
-,few,TRBJ1-1,TRBV12-5,TGTGCTAGTGGTTTTGACCATCACAGCACCCGCTTT,CASGFDHHSTRF
-,-,TRBJ2-1,TRBV2,TGTGCCAGCAAAAAGACCCTCAGCCCCTACAATGAGCAGTTCTTC,CASKKTLSPYNEQFF
-,-,TRBJ2-2,TRBV5-1,TGCGCCAGCACTCGGACACATAACACCGGGGAGCTGTTTTTT,CASTRTHNTGELFF
TRBD2,-,TRBJ2-5,TRBV7-2,TGTGCCAGCAGCTTTAAGACTAGCGGGGGGGCAGGTGAGACCCAGTACTTC,CASSFKTSGGAGETQYF
-,once,TRBJ2-7,TRBV6-1,TGTGCCAGCAGAGAGGACCCTGGGGCCTACGAGCAGTACTTC,CASREDPGAYEQYF
-,-,TRBJ2-1,TRBV5-1,TGCGCCAGCAGCCCCTCGCTAGGTATTGAGCAGTTCTTC,CASSPSLGIEQFF
TRBD2,-,TRBJ2-3,TRBV5-1,TGCGCCAGCAGCTTTCCCCTAGCGGGGGAGGGAGATACGCAGTATTTT,CASSFPLAGEGDTQYF
TRBD1,once,TRBJ2-7,TRBV10-3,TGTGCCATCAGTGAGTCGAAGGACAGGATGACCTACGAGCAGTACTTC,CAISESKDRMTYEQYF
-,-,TRBJ1-2,TRBV2,TGTGCCAGCAGTTTTACGGATTTCTATGGCTACACCTTC,CASSFTDFYGYTF
-,-,TRBJ1-2,TRBV9,TGTGCCAGCAGCGTAACGGGCAGGGCGGACTATGGCTACACCTTC,CASSVTGRADYGYTF
TRBD2,-,TRBJ2-2,TRBV9,TGTGCCAGCAGCCGAGGACTAGCGGGAGTACCCGGGGAGCTGTTTTTT,CASSRGLAGVPGELFF
TRBD2,-,TRBJ2-1,TRBV28,TGTGCCAGCAGGTCGGGACTAGCGGGAGGCCAGTTCTTC,CASRSGLAGGQFF
-,-,TRBJ1-3,TRBV4-3,TGCGCCAGCAGCCAAGATTCTAGCTCTGGAAACACCATATATTTT,CASSQDSSSGNTIYF
-,few,TRBJ1-6,TRBV7-9,TGTGCCAGCAGGAAGCAGGGTCCTGGGGTCGAGTCACCCCTCCACTTT,CASRKQGPGVESPLHF
-,-,TRBJ2-2,TRBV29-1,TGCAGCGTTCGTCCCCAAGGAACCGGGGAGCTGTTTTTT,CSVRPQGTGELFF
-,-,TRBJ2-3,TRBV10-2,TGCGCCAGCAGTGAGCCTCGGACATTAAGAGGTGCAGATACGCAGTATTTT,CASSEPRTLRGADTQYF
TRBD1,-,TRBJ2-7,TRBV7-3,TGTGCCAGCAGCCCCGGGACAGGGAGGTTCTACGAGCAGTACTTC,CASSPGTGRFYEQYF
-,few,TRBJ1-3,TRBV28,TGTGCCAGCAGCCATAAGCTGGGACGCCGCTCTGGAAACACCATATATTTT,CASSHKLGRRSGNTIYF